The source of this T cell receptor beta chain is a study of blood T cell repertoires in COVID-19. Across the whole study: COVID-19 samples from acute and convalescent phases originated in the United States, Italy and Spain.

Produced via immunoSEQ multiplex PCR; TCRdb's table is partial and in-frame only. The sample lists tens of thousands of clones; 88% were seen once. Trimming stripped 5 bases from V and 5 bases from J, with 9 bases between. CDR3 size: 12 residues. Germline lookup yields CDR1 SGHAT and CDR2 FQDESV (reference sequence). This clone came up once. The V call is TRBV11-1, the J call TRBJ2-5; D unresolved. This clonotype was obtained from a human donor in a cohort sampled during active COVID-19. The source material was peripheral blood. The CDR3 DNA reads as TGTGCCAGCAGCACTGATCGGGAGACCCAGTACTTC. Translating it yields CASSTDRETQYF.